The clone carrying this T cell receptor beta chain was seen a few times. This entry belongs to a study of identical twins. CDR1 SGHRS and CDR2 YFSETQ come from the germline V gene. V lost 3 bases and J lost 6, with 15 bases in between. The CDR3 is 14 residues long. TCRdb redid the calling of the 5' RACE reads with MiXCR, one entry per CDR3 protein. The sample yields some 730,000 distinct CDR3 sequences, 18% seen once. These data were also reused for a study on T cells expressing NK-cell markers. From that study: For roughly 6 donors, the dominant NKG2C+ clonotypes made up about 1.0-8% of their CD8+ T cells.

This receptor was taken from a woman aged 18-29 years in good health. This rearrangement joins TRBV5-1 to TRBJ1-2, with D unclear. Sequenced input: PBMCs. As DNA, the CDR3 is TGCGCCAGCAGCTCAGTGACACAGCCAAATGGCTACACCTTC. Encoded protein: CASSSVTQPNGYTF.